This T cell receptor (beta chain) emerged from a study of blood T cell repertoires in COVID-19. Study-wide background: The samples span acute and convalescent COVID-19 from the United States, Italy and Spain.

Authors' processing steps: Estimation of nucleated cell counts relied on the amplification of reference gene primers. Clones were read by immunoSEQ multiplex PCR, and TCRdb kept only the in-frame ones, dropping some. Clone size and the V and J calls come from that table; the DNA yielded D and trimming. Here the sample spans fewer than 500,000 clones, approximately 90% being singletons. Patients in Seattle were enrolled during active infection, then followed longitudinally. Material for sequencing was peripheral blood. The sequence derives from a man aged 18 to 29 with COVID-19, enrolled during active disease.

The CDR3 DNA reads as TGTGCCAGCACCAAGAGCCCCCAGGACAGACATCAGGCTTTCTTT. This sequence encodes CASTKSPQDRHQAFF. The genes are TRBV7-9 and TRBJ1-1; perhaps TRBD1 as D (6 bases). The germline V gene has CDR1 SEHNR and CDR2 FQNEAQ (reference sequence). V lost 7 bases and J 11 bases, leaving 26 bases between the germline ends. The CDR3 is 15 residues long.